The clone carrying this T cell receptor beta chain was counted a single time. A sample-barcoded 5' primer and a J-beta primer mix were used in a second PCR of about 7 to 11 cycles. One entry per CDR3 protein, called by TCRdb with MiXCR from the 5' RACE reads. The sample has about a million distinct CDR3 sequences, 45% to 50% seen once. The germline V gene has CDR1 SGHDT and CDR2 YYEEEE. The CDR3 is 17 amino acids. This entry comes from a study of blood T cells in healthy people across ages. Specimen: blood. This receptor was identified in a man aged 25-40 years in good health. The rearrangement uses TRBV5-6 and TRBJ2-5; D is perhaps TRBD1 (6 bases). The better agreement between TRBJ2-1 and the DNA end casts doubt on the J call. CDR3 nucleotide sequence: TGTGCCAGCAGCTTGGGATGGGGGACAACGTACCAAGAGACCCAGTTCTTC. It specifies CASSLGWGTTYQETQFF.